The TCR beta chain under discussion was sequenced for a study of T-cell reconstitution after alpha-beta-depleted transplantation in children. Study results and limitations: Reports say that about two months after transplant, the alpha-beta T cells came out of several hundred graft clones that had expanded.

TCRbeta library preparation incorporated unique molecular identifiers. Using its own MiXCR run on the PCR reads, TCRdb lists one record per CDR3 protein. The sample has over 200,000 distinct CDR3 sequences; about a tenth are singletons. This clonotype was counted many times. Its antigen is currently unknown. Germline CDR1 reads SGHNT; CDR2 reads YYREEE (reference sequence). V gave up 0 bases and J gave up 3 bases; unmatched junction bases: 8. The CDR3 is 16 residues long. This sample comprised PBMCs, obtained before TCRalphabeta/CD19-depleted stem cell transplant. The rearrangement joins TRBV5-4 to TRBJ2-7; 8 nucleotides align to TRBD2. The sequence derives from a child younger than two with acute myeloid leukemia, due to receive a stem cell transplant. The CDR3 DNA sequence: TGTGCCAGCAGCTTGGACTCCGGGGGGGCCATCTACGAGCAGTACTTC. It is translated as CASSLDSGGAIYEQYF.